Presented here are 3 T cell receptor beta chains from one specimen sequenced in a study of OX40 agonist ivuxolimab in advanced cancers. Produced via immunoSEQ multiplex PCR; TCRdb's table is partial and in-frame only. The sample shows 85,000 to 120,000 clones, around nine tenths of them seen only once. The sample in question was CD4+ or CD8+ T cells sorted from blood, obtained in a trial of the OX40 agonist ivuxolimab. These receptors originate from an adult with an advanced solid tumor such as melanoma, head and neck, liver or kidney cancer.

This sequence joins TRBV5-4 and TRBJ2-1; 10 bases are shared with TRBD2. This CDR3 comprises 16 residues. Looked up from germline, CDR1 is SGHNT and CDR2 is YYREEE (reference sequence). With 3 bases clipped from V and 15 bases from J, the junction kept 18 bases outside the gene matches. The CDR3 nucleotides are TGTGCCAGCAGCTCCTGGGGAGCGGGGGGGAAGGGGATGGCGTTCTTC. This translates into CASSSWGAGGKGMAFF.

CDR3 region: CASRLGLAGGNLYEQYF. In DNA, the CDR3 is TGTGCCAGCAGATTGGGACTAGCGGGGGGGAACCTCTACGAGCAGTACTTC. The gene calls are TRBV27 and TRBJ2-7; TRBD2 agrees at 16 bases. CDR3 length: 17 residues. Germline loops: CDR1 MNHEY, CDR2 SMNVEV (reference sequence). V lost 6 bases and J lost 3; bases outside the gene matches: 8.

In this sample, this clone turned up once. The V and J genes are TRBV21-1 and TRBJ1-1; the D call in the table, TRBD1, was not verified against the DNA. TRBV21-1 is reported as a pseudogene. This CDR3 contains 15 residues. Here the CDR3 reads CASTTQGSHGTEAFF. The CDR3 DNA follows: TGTGCCAGCACCACCCAGGGATCCCATGGCACTGAAGCTTTCTTT.